This paragraph reports one T cell receptor (beta chain). Its antigen remains undetermined. The input lacks base qualities; no much larger clone sits a single base away. This entry is derived from a study of control samples from healthy donors and cancer patients (dated by TCRdb to between 2020 and 2021). Library preparation was by the immunoSEQ multiplex PCR assay. TCRdb's version of the immuneACCESS table is confined to in-frame rearrangements and falls short of the full clone set. An unresolved V gene accounts for under half of the shortfall where checked; the remainder is of unknown origin. Here the sample has about 130,000 clones; about 95% occur a single time. The top ten constitute 3.6% of the sample. Specimen: blood. This receptor was obtained from a man under 40 in good health.

The DNA sequence is given as TGTGCTAGTGGGCTTCTACAGGGTCCTAATGAAAAACTGTTTTTT. It codes for CASGLLQGPNEKLFF. The chain was built from TRBV12-5 and TRBJ1-4; TRBD1 is a weak D gene call, 6 bases matching. V was cut back by 6 bases and J by 3 bases, leaving a gap of 14 bases between them. CDR1 and CDR2, per the germline V gene, are LGHNT and FRNRAP. Inclusive of the bounding cysteine and phenylalanine, the CDR3 is 15 residues long. Only the CDR3 part of the read is kept: 45 bases, read in frame from the first base.